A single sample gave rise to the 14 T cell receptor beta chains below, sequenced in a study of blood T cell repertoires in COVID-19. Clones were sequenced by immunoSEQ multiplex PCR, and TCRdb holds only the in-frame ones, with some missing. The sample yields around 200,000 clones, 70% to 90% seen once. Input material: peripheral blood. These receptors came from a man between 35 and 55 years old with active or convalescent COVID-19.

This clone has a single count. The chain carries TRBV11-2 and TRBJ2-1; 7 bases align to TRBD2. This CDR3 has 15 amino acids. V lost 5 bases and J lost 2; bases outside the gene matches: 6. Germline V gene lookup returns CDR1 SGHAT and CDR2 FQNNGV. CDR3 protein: CASSRQRGAYNEQFF. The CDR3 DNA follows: TGTGCCAGCAGCCGGCAGCGGGGCGCCTACAATGAGCAGTTCTTC. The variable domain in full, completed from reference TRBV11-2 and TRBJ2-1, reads EAGVAQSPRYKIIEKRQSVAFWCNPISGHATLYWYQQILGQGPKLLIQFQNNGVVDDSQLPKDRFSAERLKGVDSTLKIQPAKLEDSAVYLCASSRQRGAYNEQFFGPGTRLTVL.

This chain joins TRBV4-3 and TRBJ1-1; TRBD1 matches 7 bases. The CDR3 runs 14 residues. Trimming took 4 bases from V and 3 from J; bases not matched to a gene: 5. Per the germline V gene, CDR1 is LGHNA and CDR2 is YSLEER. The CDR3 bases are TGCGCCAGCAGCCGAGGGACAGCTTACACTGAAGCTTTCTTT. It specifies CASSRGTAYTEAFF.

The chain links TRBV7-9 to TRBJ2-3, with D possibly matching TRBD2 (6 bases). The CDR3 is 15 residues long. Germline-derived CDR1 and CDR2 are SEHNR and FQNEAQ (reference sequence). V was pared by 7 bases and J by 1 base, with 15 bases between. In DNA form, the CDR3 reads TGTGCCAGCACTTCCGCGGGGCCGGGCACAGATACGCAGTATTTT. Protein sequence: CASTSAGPGTDTQYF.

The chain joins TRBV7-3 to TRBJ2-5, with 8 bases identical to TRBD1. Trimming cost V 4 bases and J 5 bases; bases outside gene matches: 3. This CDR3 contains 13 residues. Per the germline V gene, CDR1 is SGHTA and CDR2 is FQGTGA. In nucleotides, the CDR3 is TGTGCCAGCAGCTGGACAGGGTTGGAGACCCAGTACTTC. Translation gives CASSWTGLETQYF.

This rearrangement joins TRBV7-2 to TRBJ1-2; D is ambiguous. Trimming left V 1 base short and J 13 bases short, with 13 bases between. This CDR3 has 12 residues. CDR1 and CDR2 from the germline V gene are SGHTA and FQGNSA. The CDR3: CASSLVPLEVTF. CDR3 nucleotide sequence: TGTGCCAGCAGCTTAGTACCATTAGAAGTCACCTTC.

The DNA for the CDR3 is TGCGCCAGCAGCCACCAGGATTCAGATACGCAGTATTTT. Protein: CASSHQDSDTQYF. The chain has TRBV4-3 and TRBJ2-3; no firm D call. V was cut by 3 bases and J by 4 bases, with 8 bases left in between. This CDR3 is 13 amino acids long. Germline loops: CDR1 LGHNA, CDR2 YSLEER.

CDR3 in DNA: TGTGCCAGCAGCTTAGGGGCCGATTCACCCCTCCACTTT. Its protein product is CASSLGADSPLHF. The rearrangement links TRBV11-2 to TRBJ1-6; no definite D call. CDR1 is SGHAT, CDR2 FQNNGV, per germline. V was clipped by 1 base and J by 8 bases, with 6 bases between them. The length of the CDR3 is 13 residues.

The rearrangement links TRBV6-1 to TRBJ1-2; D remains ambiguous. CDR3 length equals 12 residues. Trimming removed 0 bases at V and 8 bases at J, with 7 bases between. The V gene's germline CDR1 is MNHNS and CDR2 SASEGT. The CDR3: CASSEALRGYTF. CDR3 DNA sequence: TGTGCCAGCAGTGAAGCCCTACGGGGCTACACCTTC.

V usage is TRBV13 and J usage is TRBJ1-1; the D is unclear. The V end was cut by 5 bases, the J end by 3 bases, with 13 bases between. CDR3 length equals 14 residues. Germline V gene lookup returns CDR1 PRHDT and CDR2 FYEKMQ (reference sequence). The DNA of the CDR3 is TGTGCCAGCAGCCGTACAACAGAGTACACTGAAGCTTTCTTT. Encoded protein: CASSRTTEYTEAFF. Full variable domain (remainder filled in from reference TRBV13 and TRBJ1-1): AAGVIQSPRHLIKEKRETATLKCYPIPRHDTVYWYQQGPGQDPQFLISFYEKMQSDKGSIPDRFSAQQFSDYHSELNMSSLELGDSALYFCASSRTTEYTEAFFGQGTRLTVV.

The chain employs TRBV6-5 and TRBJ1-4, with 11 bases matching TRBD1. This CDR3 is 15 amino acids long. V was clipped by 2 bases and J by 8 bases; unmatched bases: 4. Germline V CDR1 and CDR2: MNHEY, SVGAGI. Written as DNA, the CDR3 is TGTGCCAGCAGTTACCAGGGACAGGGGGACGAAAAACTGTTTTTT. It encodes CASSYQGQGDEKLFF.

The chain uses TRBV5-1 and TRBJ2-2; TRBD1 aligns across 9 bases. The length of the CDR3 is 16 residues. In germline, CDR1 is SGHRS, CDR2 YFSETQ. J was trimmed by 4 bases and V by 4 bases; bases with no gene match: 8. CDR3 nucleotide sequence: TGCGCCAGCAGCCCGGACAGGGGAAGTGCCACCGGGGAGCTGTTTTTT. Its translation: CASSPDRGSATGELFF.

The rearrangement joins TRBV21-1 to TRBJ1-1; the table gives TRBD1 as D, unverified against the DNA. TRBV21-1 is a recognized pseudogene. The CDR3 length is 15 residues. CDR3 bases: TGTGCCAGCAGCAAAGGGGGCGCCATTTGGACTGAAGCTTTCTTT. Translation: CASSKGGAIWTEAFF.

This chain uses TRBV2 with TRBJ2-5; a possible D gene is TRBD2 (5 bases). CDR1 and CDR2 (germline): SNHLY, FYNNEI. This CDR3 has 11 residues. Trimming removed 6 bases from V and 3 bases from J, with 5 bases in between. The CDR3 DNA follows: TGTGCCAGCAGCGGGGAAGAGACCCAGTACTTC. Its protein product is CASSGEETQYF.

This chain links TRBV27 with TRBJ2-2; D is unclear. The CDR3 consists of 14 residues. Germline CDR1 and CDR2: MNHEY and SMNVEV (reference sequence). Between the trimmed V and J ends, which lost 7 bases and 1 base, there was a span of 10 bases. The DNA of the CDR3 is TGTGCCAGCACTCAGGTGCAGAACACCGGGGAGCTGTTTTTT. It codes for CASTQVQNTGELFF.